A single sample is the source of the 13 T cell receptor beta chains below, sequenced in a study of control samples from healthy donors and cancer patients. Method: immunoSEQ multiplex PCR; TCRdb's copy keeps in-frame clones and lacks some. The sample has tens of thousands of clones; roughly nine tenths are singletons. The sequenced material came from blood. These receptors all stem from a woman aged 50 to 65 in good health.

This chain links TRBV18 with TRBJ2-4; 10 bases fit TRBD1. Germline V CDR1 and CDR2: KGHSH, LQKENI. V was pared by 4 bases and J by 3 bases, with 9 bases of the junction left unmatched. This CDR3 is built from 17 residues. CDR3 sequence reads: CASSRDLGQGVKNIQYF. DNA of the CDR3: TGTGCCAGCTCACGGGATCTCGGACAGGGGGTCAAAAACATTCAGTACTTC.

In nucleotides, the CDR3 is TGTGCCAGCAGCGGTTGGACGAAGAGTTTGGAGCAGTTCTTC. Amino acid sequence: CASSGWTKSLEQFF. The chain joins TRBV7-9 to TRBJ2-1; no definite D call. V was shortened by 5 bases and J by 10 bases, with 18 bases between the two germline ends. CDR1 is SEHNR, CDR2 FQNEAQ, per germline (reference sequence). The CDR3 spans 14 residues.

V usage is TRBV28 and J usage is TRBJ1-4, with D perhaps matching TRBD1 (5 bases). The V gene lost 5 bases and the J gene lost 0 bases, with 13 bases spanning the gap. This CDR3 has 16 residues. Germline CDR1 is MDHEN and CDR2 is SYDVKM. CDR3 DNA sequence: TGTGCCAGCAGTCAGCCCGGGGCAACAACTAATGAAAAACTGTTTTTT. The encoded protein is CASSQPGATTNEKLFF.

The chain is built from TRBV5-4 and TRBJ2-3, with D possibly matching TRBD1 (6 bases). The V gene lost 3 bases and the J gene lost 7 bases, with 15 bases spanning the gap. Germline assignment: CDR1 SGHNT and CDR2 YYREEE (reference sequence). The CDR3 covers 14 residues. CDR3 nucleotides: TGTGCCAGCAGCTCCCAACAGGGTGGTAATACGCAGTATTTT. Translation gives CASSSQQGGNTQYF. Supplemented by reference TRBV5-4 and TRBJ2-3, the full variable domain reads ETGVTQSPTHLIKTRGQQVTLRCSSQSGHNTVSWYQQALGQGPQFIFQYYREEENGRGNFPPRFSGLQFPNYSSELNVNALELDDSALYLCASSSQQGGNTQYFGPGTRLTVL.

The CDR3 here is CSALRLDTQYF. The CDR3 DNA reads TGCAGTGCCCTCCGGCTGGATACGCAGTATTTT. V gene TRBV20-1 combines with J gene TRBJ2-3; D uncertain. Germline V gene data show CDR1 as DFQATT and CDR2 as SNEGSKA (reference sequence). CDR3 length equals 11 residues. V lost 6 bases to trimming and J lost 6 bases, with 10 bases between them.

The chain has TRBV18 and TRBJ1-1; the D gene is possibly TRBD1 (6 bases). CDR3 length: 12 amino acids. Trimming left V 4 bases short and J 3 bases short, with 6 bases between. Germline CDR1 is KGHSH and CDR2 is LQKENI. The CDR3 DNA is TGTGCCAGCTCACAGGGGGACACTGAAGCTTTCTTT. Translating it yields CASSQGDTEAFF.

This chain links TRBV6-1 with TRBJ1-3; D uncertain. There are 17 residues in the CDR3. Germline CDR1 reads MNHNS; CDR2 reads SASEGT. Trimming left V 3 bases short and J 3 bases short, with 18 bases between. The CDR3 nucleotides are TGTGCCAGCAGTGATCCCCGAGTTACGGTTCGTGGAAACACCATATATTTT. Protein product: CASSDPRVTVRGNTIYF.

The chain combines TRBV27 with TRBJ2-7; 9 bases map to TRBD2. With 6 bases clipped from V and 5 bases from J, the junction kept 5 bases outside the gene matches. From germline, CDR1 is MNHEY and CDR2 SMNVEV (reference sequence). CDR3 length equals 13 residues. This chain's CDR3 is CASRVAGVNEQYF. DNA of the CDR3: TGTGCCAGCAGAGTAGCGGGAGTTAACGAGCAGTACTTC.

This clone was counted a single time. V is TRBV9 and J is TRBJ2-2; D gene ambiguous. The V end was cut by 0 bases, the J end by 6 bases, with 9 bases between. The CDR3 runs to 14 residues. Germline V gene lookup returns CDR1 SGDLS and CDR2 YYNGEE. In DNA form, the CDR3 reads TGTGCCAGCAGCGTAGCCGTGGTCGCCGGGGAGCTGTTTTTT. Translation: CASSVAVVAGELFF.

J is TRBJ1-3 and V is TRBV7-2; the D is unclear. CDR1 and CDR2 (germline): SGHTA, FQGNSA. Trimming removed 7 bases at V and 4 bases at J, with 14 bases between. The CDR3 runs to 14 residues. This CDR3 reads CASTVFPAGNTIYF. The CDR3 DNA reads as TGTGCCAGCACCGTCTTCCCGGCCGGAAACACCATATATTTT.

The V gene is TRBV5-1, the J gene TRBJ1-1; a possible D gene is TRBD1 (5 bases). CDR1 is SGHRS, CDR2 YFSETQ, per germline. Trimming removed 3 bases at V and 3 bases at J, with 12 bases between. CDR3 size: 14 residues. CDR3: CASSSGRADTEAFF. The CDR3, as DNA: TGCGCCAGCAGCTCCGGCAGGGCGGACACTGAAGCTTTCTTT.

CDR3 nucleotide sequence: TGTGCCACCAGTGCCTGGACAGGGTCTGGGGCCAACGTCCTGACTTTC. It encodes CATSAWTGSGANVLTF. The V call is TRBV24-1, the J call TRBJ2-6; TRBD1 matches 8 bases. CDR1 and CDR2 from the germline V gene are KGHDR and SFDVKD. Trimming at V came to 5 bases and at J to 1 base, leaving 3 bases not matched to a gene. The CDR3 spans 16 residues.

The chain employs TRBV10-3 and TRBJ2-2, with 7 nucleotides matching TRBD1. The CDR3 has 13 amino acids. Per the germline V gene, CDR1 is ENHRY and CDR2 is SYGVKD. Germline trimming cut 8 bases from V and 1 base from J; bases unmatched to any gene: 1. The CDR3 DNA sequence: TGTGCCATCGGACAGGAGAACACCGGGGAGCTGTTTTTT. Translated, it gives CAIGQENTGELFF.